The sequence of this T cell receptor (beta chain) was determined in a study of T cell responses to AZD1222 COVID-19 vaccine. Study-wide context: Pooled together were second doses at about 4 or about 12 weeks.

CDR3 length equals 12 residues. CDR1 and CDR2 (germline): DFQATT, SNEGSKA (reference sequence). The V gene lost 3 bases and the J gene lost 5 bases, with 8 bases spanning the gap. Concerning this clone: Its antigen remains unidentified.

The table came from immunoSEQ multiplex PCR; TCRdb's copy has only in-frame clones and leaves some out. The table records around 130,000 clones, about 91% of them present only once. Study outcomes and limitations: It was only a handful of AZD1222 recipients who were seropositive at baseline. Donors skewed white British and female; clonal diversity was possibly underestimated. Repertoires were obtained only post-peak T cell response.

V usage is TRBV20-1 and J usage is TRBJ1-5; D not resolved. The clonotype comes from an adult in good health. The sample was peripheral blood, taken on day 0 of AZD1222 vaccination. The CDR3 nucleotides read TGCAGTGCTAGTTCCGGGTATCAGCCCCAGCATTTT. Protein: CSASSGYQPQHF.